The rows below give T cell receptor beta chains drawn from one sample of a study of T cells after yellow fever vaccination. TCRdb reprocessed the 5' RACE reads via MiXCR and lists one record per CDR3 protein. The table shows hundreds of thousands of distinct CDR3 sequences, with 19% occurring only once. Sequencing used PBMCs, obtained 15 days after the yellow fever booster vaccination. These receptors all stem from a man aged 30-40 years who received the YFV17D yellow fever vaccine. Both conserved end residues are part of each CDR3. Fields, in order: D gene, J gene, clone size, V gene, CDR3 DNA, CDR3 protein. A D gene is named only where the DNA matches it firmly. Where a row states a size, it is once, few, many or the class of an expanded clone; other rows omit it.

TRBD1 | TRBJ2-1 | few | TRBV24-1 | TGTGCCACCAGTTCCCCGGGGGACAGGGGGCTTAATGAGCAGTTCTTC | CATSSPGDRGLNEQFF
. | TRBJ2-2 | many | TRBV5-4 | TGTGCCAGCAGCTTGGGCCCCGGTCTAGTTGGCGGGGAGCTGTTTTTT | CASSLGPGLVGGELFF
. | TRBJ1-1 | . | TRBV12-3/TRBV12-4 | TGTGCCAGCAGTCAGGGACATTTGAACACTGAAGCTTTCTTT | CASSQGHLNTEAFF
. | TRBJ2-1 | few | TRBV6-5 | TGTGCCAGCAGTAGGAGGAGCTCCTACAATGAGCAGTTCTTC | CASSRRSSYNEQFF
. | TRBJ1-3 | . | TRBV7-2 | TGTGCCAGCAGCTTATTGATGGCCTTTGGAAACACCATATATTTT | CASSLLMAFGNTIYF
. | TRBJ1-1 | few | TRBV6-2/TRBV6-3 | TGTGCCAGCACCAAAGGATGGATGGCCACTGAAGCTTTCTTT | CASTKGWMATEAFF
TRBD2 | TRBJ2-3 | few | TRBV24-1 | TGTGCCACCAGCGTCACGGCGGGGGACGCGCAGTATTTT | CATSVTAGDAQYF
. | TRBJ1-4 | few | TRBV12-3/TRBV12-4 | TGTGCCAGCAGGCTTTTTGGGCTTAATGAAAAACTGTTTTTT | CASRLFGLNEKLFF
. | TRBJ2-2 | . | TRBV13 | TGTGCCAGCAGCCGGACCGAAAAAGGGGAGCTGTTTTTT | CASSRTEKGELFF
. | TRBJ1-1 | . | TRBV15 | TGTGCCACCAGCAGAAGACACAGGGTGGCTTTCTTT | CATSRRHRVAFF
. | TRBJ2-2 | . | TRBV6-2/TRBV6-3 | TGTGCCAGCAGTTTTGCGTTAGAGGGCACCGGGGAGCTGTTTTTT | CASSFALEGTGELFF
. | TRBJ2-1 | . | TRBV11-2 | TGTGCCAGCAGCTTAGATGCAGCTATCTATGAGCAGTTCTTC | CASSLDAAIYEQFF
TRBD2 | TRBJ2-2 | few | TRBV5-6 | TGTGCCAGCAGCTTTTGGCTAGCGGCCGGGGAGCTGTTTTTT | CASSFWLAAGELFF
. | TRBJ1-1 | . | TRBV11-2 | TGTGCCAGCAGCCAACCGTCTTTGAACACTGAAGCTTTCTTT | CASSQPSLNTEAFF
. | TRBJ1-5 | . | TRBV5-6 | TGTGCCAGCAGCTTGGCCCGGCAGCCCAATCAGCCCCAGCATTTT | CASSLARQPNQPQHF
TRBD2 | TRBJ2-1 | few | TRBV25-1 | TGTGCCAGCAGTGAGGTGGGACTAGCTCTGAACAATGAGCAGTTCTTC | CASSEVGLALNNEQFF
TRBD2 | TRBJ2-1 | . | TRBV7-6 | TGTGCCAGCAGCTCTCTAGCGGGAGGAGGGTACAATGAGCAGTTCTTC | CASSSLAGGGYNEQFF
. | TRBJ2-1 | few | TRBV14 | TGTGCCAGCAGCCAAGAGGACGACAATGAGCAGTTCTTC | CASSQEDDNEQFF
. | TRBJ2-3 | few | TRBV28 | TGTGCCAGCAGTTTTCTCCGTAGCACAGATACGCAGTATTTT | CASSFLRSTDTQYF
. | TRBJ2-1 | few | TRBV5-1 | TGCGCCAGCAGCTTGTCCCAATACAATGAGCAGTTCTTC | CASSLSQYNEQFF
. | TRBJ2-1 | . | TRBV14 | TGTGCCAGCAGCCAACGAGCAGGGTACAATGAGCAGTTCTTC | CASSQRAGYNEQFF
TRBD2 | TRBJ2-3 | few | TRBV7-6 | TGTGCCAGCAGCTTAGGGAAACTAGCGGGAGGCCCGGATACGCAGTATTTT | CASSLGKLAGGPDTQYF
TRBD2 | TRBJ2-7 | few | TRBV20-1 | TGCAGTGCTAGACCCCCTAGCGGGCGCTCCTACGAGCAGTACTTC | CSARPPSGRSYEQYF
. | TRBJ2-7 | few | TRBV21-1 | TGTGCCAGCAGCGGTGGTCATTGGTGGTGGGCTAGCGGGTTGCGCTCCTACGAGCAGTACTTC | CASSGGHWWWASGLRSYEQYF
. | TRBJ2-2 | . | TRBV12-3/TRBV12-4 | TGTGCCAGCAGTTTAAGGCGAGGGGACACCGGGGAGCTGTTTTTT | CASSLRRGDTGELFF